This TCR beta chain stems from a study of T cells in Graves' hyperthyroidism and ophthalmopathy. The germline gives CDR1 DFQATT, CDR2 SNEGSKA (reference sequence). This CDR3 spans 15 amino acids. The V end lost 2 bases, the J end lost 5 bases, and 16 bases lay between the germline ends. This clonotype was seen only a few times. TCR beta CDR3 regions were amplified from RNA. In the first-round RT-PCR of the TCR CDR3, the HTBI primer set was used. TCRdb redid the calling of the multiplex PCR reads with MiXCR, one entry per CDR3 protein. The data show over 650,000 distinct CDR3 sequences, with about 45% seen just once and more than 7% held by the top ten.

The chain is built from TRBV20-1 and TRBJ1-5; D remains ambiguous. This clonotype originated in an adult man with Graves' disease, either hyperthyroidism or ophthalmopathy (not recorded which). The sequenced material came from peripheral blood or thyroid tissue (not recorded which). The CDR3 reads CSARSSRVFDQPQHF. CDR3 DNA sequence: TGCAGTGCTAGATCCTCGAGAGTGTTCGATCAGCCCCAGCATTTT.